The 32 T cell receptor beta chains below were found in one sample sequenced in a study of blood T cell repertoires in COVID-19. Sequencing was performed with immunoSEQ multiplex PCR; in TCRdb, only in-frame clones are kept and a portion is missing. The data contain about 430,000 clones, 88% of them singletons. The specimen sequenced was PBMCs or T cells enriched from blood (not recorded which). The receptors shown here come from a woman aged 18-29 years who had been exposed to COVID-19.

This clone was recorded only once. The V and J genes are TRBV4-3 and TRBJ1-6; 7 nucleotides match TRBD1. This CDR3 region has 15 residues. The junction had 7 bases not matched to a gene; V was cut back by 0 bases and J by 11 bases. CDR1 LGHNA and CDR2 YSLEER come from the germline V gene. The DNA for the CDR3 is TGCGCCAGCAGCCAAGAACAGGGGCGAGGAACACCCCTCCACTTT. Translation gives CASSQEQGRGTPLHF.

The chain carries TRBV7-9 and TRBJ2-7; D is possibly TRBD1 (6 bases). V was clipped by 6 bases and J by 6 bases, with 18 bases between them. The CDR3 consists of 14 residues. Germline values: CDR1 SEHNR, CDR2 FQNEAQ (reference sequence). This CDR3 is CASRETGANSEQYF. In nucleotides, the CDR3 is TGTGCCAGCAGGGAGACAGGCGCCAACTCCGAGCAGTACTTC.

The chain carries TRBV7-8 and TRBJ2-3; D is perhaps TRBD2 (6 bases). The CDR3 totals 19 residues. Germline assignment: CDR1 SGHVS and CDR2 FQNEAQ. V was trimmed by 5 bases and J by 3 bases, leaving 27 bases between them. The CDR3 sequence: CASSERPSGSTGRTDTQYF. The DNA of the CDR3 is TGTGCCAGCAGCGAGAGACCCAGCGGGTCGACGGGGAGGACAGATACGCAGTATTTT.

This rearrangement joins TRBV19 to TRBJ1-6; D ambiguous. This CDR3 contains 14 residues. V lost 3 bases and J lost 9, with 12 bases in between. Germline CDR1 reads LNHDA; CDR2 reads SQIVND (reference sequence). CDR3 region: CASSINSFFSPLHF. DNA for the CDR3: TGTGCCAGTAGTATCAACAGCTTCTTTTCACCCCTCCACTTT.

The chain uses TRBV27 and TRBJ2-7; TRBD1 might be the D (6 bases). V was clipped by 2 bases and J by 5 bases, with 10 bases between them. Germline values: CDR1 MNHEY, CDR2 SMNVEV (reference sequence). The CDR3 has 13 residues. CDR3 residues: CASSLGTGHEQYF. The CDR3 bases are TGTGCCAGCAGTTTAGGTACAGGGCACGAGCAGTACTTC.

The chain employs TRBV5-6 and TRBJ2-1, with D unresolved. Trimming shortened V by 0 bases and J by 10 bases, and 11 bases separated the two germline ends. The germline V gene encodes CDR1 SGHDT and CDR2 YYEEEE. This CDR3 is 13 amino acids long. CDR3 residues: CASSLEPNGEQFF. CDR3 nucleotide sequence: TGTGCCAGCAGCTTGGAACCGAACGGGGAGCAGTTCTTC.

The chain joins TRBV9 to TRBJ1-2; 10 nucleotides match TRBD1. This CDR3 has 15 residues. After removal of 4 bases from V and 5 bases from J, the junction contained 8 bases not matched to a gene. CDR1 SGDLS and CDR2 YYNGEE come from the germline V gene. The CDR3 spells CASSPVDRGLYGYTF. CDR3 DNA sequence: TGTGCCAGCAGCCCCGTAGACAGGGGGCTGTATGGCTACACCTTC. Combining the CDR3 with reference TRBV9 and TRBJ1-2 gives the whole variable domain DSGVTQTPKHLITATGQRVTLRCSPRSGDLSVYWYQQSLDQGLQFLIQYYNGEERAKGNILERFSAQQFPDLHSELNLSSLELGDSALYFCASSPVDRGLYGYTFGSGTRLTVV.

Written as DNA, the CDR3 is TGTGCCAGCAGCTTAGGCCGTGGGGCGTACACTGAAGCTTTCTTT. Its translation is CASSLGRGAYTEAFF. The J gene is TRBJ1-1, the V gene TRBV13; TRBD1 is a possible D gene (5 bases). This CDR3 region has 15 residues. Trimming removed 0 bases from V and 3 bases from J, with 11 bases in between. CDR1 and CDR2 (germline): PRHDT, FYEKMQ (reference sequence).

The genes are TRBV13 and TRBJ2-5; D not resolved. This CDR3 is 18 amino acids long. Per the germline V gene, CDR1 is PRHDT and CDR2 is FYEKMQ (reference sequence). V was cut by 0 bases and J by 3 bases, with 20 bases left in between. CDR3 sequence: CASSLGYIGGRRKETQYF. The CDR3, as DNA: TGTGCCAGCAGCTTAGGGTATATAGGCGGCAGAAGAAAAGAGACCCAGTACTTC.

The genes are TRBV3-1 (or the pseudogene TRBV3-2) and TRBJ1-6; TRBD1 aligns across 9 bases. The V gene end was trimmed by 3 bases and the J gene end by 9 bases; junction bases not matched to a gene: 3. The germline gives CDR1 LGHDT, CDR2 YNNKEL (reference sequence). This CDR3 is 14 amino acids long. The CDR3 sequence: CASSQEQGASPLHF. CDR3 nucleotides: TGTGCCAGCAGCCAGGAACAGGGGGCTTCACCCCTCCACTTT.

CDR3 sequence (DNA): TGTGCCAGCCCCCGGACTAGCGGGAGAGTTGAGCAGTACTTC. This sequence encodes CASPRTSGRVEQYF. The chain combines TRBV6-5 with TRBJ2-7; 13 nucleotides agree with TRBD2. The V gene's germline CDR1 is MNHEY and CDR2 SVGAGI. The V and J ends lost 8 bases and 7 bases, in that order; junction bases with no gene match: 8. This CDR3 has 14 residues.

The CDR3 sequence is CASSQEGTSGRARGELFF. In nucleotides, the CDR3 is TGTGCCAGCAGCCAAGAAGGGACTAGCGGGAGGGCCCGCGGGGAGCTGTTTTTT. The rearrangement joins TRBV4-2 to TRBJ2-2, with 16 bases identical to TRBD2. After removal of 0 bases from V and 7 bases from J, the junction contained 5 bases not matched to a gene. Germline-derived CDR1 and CDR2 are LGHNA and YNFKEQ. CDR3 length equals 18 residues.

J is TRBJ1-6 and V is TRBV12-3 or TRBV12-4, with D maybe TRBD1 (5 bases). The V end was cut by 6 bases, the J end by 11 bases, with 11 bases between. The CDR3 is made up of 12 amino acids. The CDR3 loop is CASRRGSTPLHF. The CDR3 DNA reads as TGTGCCAGCAGAAGGGGTTCGACACCCCTCCACTTT.

The chain employs TRBV5-1 and TRBJ2-1; D gene ambiguous. The germline V gene has CDR1 SGHRS and CDR2 YFSETQ. CDR3 size: 12 residues. The germline V and J ends were trimmed by 4 bases and 9 bases, with 11 bases remaining between them. The CDR3 sequence is CASSLPLGEQFF. For the CDR3, the DNA is TGCGCCAGCAGCCTACCACTCGGTGAGCAGTTCTTC.

The chain carries TRBV14 and TRBJ1-1; D is undetermined. The V gene's germline CDR1 is SGHDN and CDR2 FVKESK. Trimming stripped 5 bases from V and 3 bases from J, with 19 bases between. CDR3 length: 16 residues. CDR3 in amino acids: CASSSVGWREDTEAFF. In DNA form, the CDR3 reads TGTGCCAGCAGCTCCGTGGGTTGGAGGGAGGACACTGAAGCTTTCTTT.

The chain recombines TRBV3-1 (or the pseudogene TRBV3-2) with TRBJ2-1, with 9 bases that match TRBD1. The germline V gene has CDR1 LGHDT and CDR2 YNNKEL (reference sequence). With 8 bases clipped from V and 8 bases from J, the junction kept 1 base outside the gene matches. The CDR3 runs to 11 residues. The CDR3 protein is CASGDRDEQFF. In DNA, the CDR3 is TGTGCCAGCGGGGACAGGGATGAGCAGTTCTTC.

The V gene is TRBV19, the J gene TRBJ1-5; the D gene is possibly TRBD1 (5 bases). Germline loops: CDR1 LNHDA, CDR2 SQIVND (reference sequence). The V end lost 7 bases, the J end lost 6 bases, and 19 bases lay between the germline ends. The CDR3 extends over 15 amino acids. The CDR3 region has the DNA TGTGCCAGTACCCTCTCCGGGGGGTTAGGTCAGCCCCAGCATTTT. Translation gives CASTLSGGLGQPQHF.

V is TRBV28 and J is TRBJ2-3, with 9 positions matching TRBD1. This CDR3 contains 14 residues. CDR1 and CDR2 from the germline V gene are MDHEN and SYDVKM. Unmatched junction bases numbered 12, after V lost 9 bases and J lost 8 bases. The CDR3 DNA reads TGTGCCAGTTTGGGACAGGGAGGGTCCGCTACGCAGTATTTT. It translates to CASLGQGGSATQYF.

This clone showed up just a few times. V is TRBV6-5 and J is TRBJ1-1; no definite D call. This CDR3 region has 16 residues. Trimming took off 4 bases at V and 6 bases at J, with 21 bases between the two ends. Germline loops: CDR1 MNHEY, CDR2 SVGAGI. This CDR3 reads CASSSPGWPGSAEAFF. DNA of the CDR3: TGTGCCAGCAGTTCCCCCGGGTGGCCTGGGAGCGCTGAAGCTTTCTTT.

The chain employs TRBV7-2 and TRBJ2-5, with TRBD2 matching 12 bases. The germline gives CDR1 SGHTA, CDR2 FQGNSA. The CDR3 loop spans 14 amino acids. Germline trimming cut 7 bases from V and 5 bases from J; bases unmatched to any gene: 5. The chain's CDR3 is CASNLAGGSETQYF. CDR3 DNA sequence: TGTGCCAGCAACCTAGCGGGGGGGTCCGAGACCCAGTACTTC.

V gene TRBV6-1 combines with J gene TRBJ1-4; TRBD1 aligns across 9 bases. CDR3 length: 16 residues. With 4 bases clipped from V and 8 bases from J, the junction kept 11 bases outside the gene matches. CDR1 and CDR2 (germline): MNHNS, SASEGT. The CDR3 region is CASSVQNRGLREKLFF. The CDR3, as DNA: TGTGCCAGCAGTGTACAAAACAGGGGGCTTCGGGAAAAACTGTTTTTT.

V usage is TRBV5-8 and J usage is TRBJ2-6; 9 bases match TRBD1. The CDR3 is 16 amino acids. The germline CDR1 and CDR2 sequences are SGHTS and YDEGEE. V lost 3 bases and J lost 2; bases outside the gene matches: 3. Here the CDR3 reads CASSSGQGPGANVLTF. The CDR3 DNA sequence: TGTGCCAGCAGCTCGGGACAGGGACCTGGGGCCAACGTCCTGACTTTC.

This chain joins TRBV18 and TRBJ2-3; 7 nucleotides align to TRBD2. CDR3 length: 15 residues. Germline V gives CDR1 KGHSH, CDR2 LQKENI. Trimming at V came to 1 base and at J to 0 bases, leaving 1 base not matched to a gene. The CDR3 DNA is TGTGCCAGCTCACCACGAGCGGGGAGCACAGATACGCAGTATTTT. Amino acid sequence: CASSPRAGSTDTQYF.

The chain uses TRBV7-9 and TRBJ2-1; D perhaps matches TRBD1 (6 bases). Germline values: CDR1 SEHNR, CDR2 FQNEAQ (reference sequence). The germline V and J ends were trimmed by 0 bases and 5 bases, with 14 bases remaining between them. CDR3 size: 16 residues. The CDR3 DNA follows: TGTGCCAGCAGCTTAGCTTTTGGTGACAGGAACAATGAGCAGTTCTTC. Translating gives CASSLAFGDRNNEQFF.

The J gene is TRBJ1-5, the V gene TRBV6-2 or TRBV6-3; D ambiguous. The V gene lost 2 bases and the J gene lost 2 bases, with 7 bases spanning the gap. This CDR3 region has 14 residues. CDR1 is MNHEY, CDR2 SVGEGT, per germline. CDR3 bases: TGTGCCAGCAGTTACGCGATCGGCAATCAGCCCCAGCATTTT. It translates to CASSYAIGNQPQHF.

The chain uses TRBV6-1 and TRBJ2-7, with 8 bases matching TRBD1. Looked up from germline, CDR1 is MNHNS and CDR2 is SASEGT. The length of the CDR3 is 17 residues. J was trimmed by 6 bases and V by 2 bases; bases with no gene match: 15. The CDR3 sequence: CASSELTGARGLGEQYF. CDR3 sequence (DNA): TGTGCCAGCAGTGAATTGACAGGGGCCAGGGGTCTGGGCGAGCAGTACTTC.

This rearrangement joins TRBV4-1 to TRBJ1-6; 11 nucleotides agree with TRBD1. The CDR3 contains 16 residues. The V gene end was trimmed by 0 bases and the J gene end by 9 bases; junction bases not matched to a gene: 4. Germline-derived CDR1 and CDR2 are MGHRA and YSYEKL. CDR3 loop: CASSQEIGTGGSPLHF. The CDR3 bases are TGCGCCAGCAGCCAAGAGATCGGGACAGGGGGTTCACCCCTCCACTTT.

The chain recombines TRBV7-2 with TRBJ2-3, with 7 bases that match TRBD2. The V and J ends lost 3 bases and 2 bases, in that order; junction bases with no gene match: 8. Germline V CDR1 and CDR2: SGHTA, FQGNSA. This CDR3 has 16 residues. The CDR3: CASSFVPAGFTDTQYF. For the CDR3, the DNA is TGTGCCAGCAGCTTCGTGCCAGCGGGGTTCACAGATACGCAGTATTTT.

The chain combines TRBV4-1 with TRBJ1-5, with D perhaps TRBD1 (6 bases). Germline CDR1 reads MGHRA; CDR2 reads YSYEKL. The CDR3 runs to 19 residues. V dropped 2 bases and J dropped 0 bases, with 20 bases sitting between them. CDR3 in amino acids: CASSQSWDNLEYSNQPQHF. The CDR3 coding sequence is TGCGCCAGCAGCCAATCGTGGGACAATCTAGAATATAGCAATCAGCCCCAGCATTTT.

The V call is TRBV27, the J call TRBJ1-2, with no clear D. This CDR3 contains 13 residues. The germline V gene encodes CDR1 MNHEY and CDR2 SMNVEV (reference sequence). V lost 3 bases and J lost 3, with 8 bases in between. The CDR3, as DNA: TGTGCCAGCAGTTTTCACCAGGACTATGGCTACACCTTC. Translating gives CASSFHQDYGYTF.

The chain recombines TRBV9 with TRBJ2-2; a weak D match, TRBD1 (6 bases). Trimming shortened V by 4 bases and J by 3 bases, and 16 bases separated the two germline ends. CDR1 and CDR2 from the germline V gene are SGDLS and YYNGEE. The CDR3 loop spans 16 amino acids. The CDR3 DNA reads as TGTGCCAGCAGCTCCCGGACCCCAGGGGACACCGGGGAGCTGTTTTTT. Protein: CASSSRTPGDTGELFF.

The genes are TRBV7-2 and TRBJ2-1, with 14 positions matching TRBD2. This CDR3 comprises 15 residues. V lost 5 bases to trimming and J lost 9 bases; unmatched junction nucleotides: 6. Looked up from germline, CDR1 is SGHTA and CDR2 is FQGNSA. The chain's CDR3 is CASSVGLAGGGEQFF. CDR3 bases: TGTGCCAGCAGCGTCGGACTAGCGGGAGGTGGTGAGCAGTTCTTC.